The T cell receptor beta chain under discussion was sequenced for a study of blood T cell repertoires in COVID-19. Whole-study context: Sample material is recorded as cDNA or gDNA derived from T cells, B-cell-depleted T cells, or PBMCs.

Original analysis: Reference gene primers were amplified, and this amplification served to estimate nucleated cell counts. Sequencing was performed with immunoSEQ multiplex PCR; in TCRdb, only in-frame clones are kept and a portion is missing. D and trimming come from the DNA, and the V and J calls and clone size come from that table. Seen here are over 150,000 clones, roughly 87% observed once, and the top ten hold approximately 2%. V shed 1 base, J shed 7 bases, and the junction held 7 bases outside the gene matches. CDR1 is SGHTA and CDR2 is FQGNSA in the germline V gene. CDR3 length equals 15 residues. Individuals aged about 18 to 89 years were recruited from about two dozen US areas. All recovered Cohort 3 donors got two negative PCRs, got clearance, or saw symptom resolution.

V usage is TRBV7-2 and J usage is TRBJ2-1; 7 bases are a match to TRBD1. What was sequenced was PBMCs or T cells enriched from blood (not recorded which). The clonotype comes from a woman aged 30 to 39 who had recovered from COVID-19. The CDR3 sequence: CASSLGIIRGNEQFF. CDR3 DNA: TGTGCCAGCAGCTTAGGTATTATCAGGGGGAATGAGCAGTTCTTC.